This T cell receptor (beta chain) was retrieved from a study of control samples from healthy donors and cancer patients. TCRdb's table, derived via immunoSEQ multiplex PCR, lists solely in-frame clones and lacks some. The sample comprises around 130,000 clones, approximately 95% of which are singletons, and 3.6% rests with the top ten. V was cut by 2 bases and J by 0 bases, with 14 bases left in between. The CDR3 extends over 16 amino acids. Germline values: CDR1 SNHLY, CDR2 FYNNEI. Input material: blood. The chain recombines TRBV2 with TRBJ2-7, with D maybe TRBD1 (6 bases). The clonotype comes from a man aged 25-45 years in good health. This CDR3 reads CASSETGQGRSYEQYF. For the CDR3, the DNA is TGTGCCAGCAGTGAAACCGGCCAGGGGCGCTCCTACGAGCAGTACTTC.